Listed below are T cell receptor beta chains from one sample, sequenced in a study of blood T cell repertoires in COVID-19. Clones were sequenced by immunoSEQ multiplex PCR, and TCRdb holds only the in-frame ones, with some missing. Found here are some 150,000 clones, approximately 73% of them singletons; the top ten hold 4% to 4.5%. What was sequenced was peripheral blood. Receptors originate from a man between 60 and 75 years old with acute or convalescent COVID-19. Each CDR3 is given with its conserved first and last residue. Each record gives: J gene, D gene, V gene, clone size, CDR3 DNA, CDR3 protein. A D gene is named only where the DNA matches it firmly. For some rows the clone size is stated as once, few or many, or as a class when expanded; others skip it.

TRBJ2-2 | TRBD2 | TRBV6-2/TRBV6-3 | - | TGTGCCAGCAGTTACAGGCGGGAGGGCCACGGGGAGCTGTTTTTT | CASSYRREGHGELFF
TRBJ2-1 | TRBD2 | TRBV7-9 | - | TGTGCCAGCAGCGAAACTAGCGGGTTCTACAATGAGCAGTTCTTC | CASSETSGFYNEQFF
TRBJ1-6 | TRBD1 | TRBV5-4 | - | TGTGCCAGCAGCTCCAAGACACAGGGGGCGAATTCACCCCTCCACTTT | CASSSKTQGANSPLHF
TRBJ2-3 | - | TRBV21-1 | - | TGTGCCAGCAGCGTCCACTCCGGGACTAGCGGGAGGAACACAGATACGCAGTATTTT | CASSVHSGTSGRNTDTQYF
TRBJ2-7 | - | TRBV7-9 | - | TGTGCCAGCACCAACTCAGGGAGGTCCTACGAGCAGTACTTC | CASTNSGRSYEQYF
TRBJ2-7 | TRBD2 | TRBV7-6 | - | TGTGCCAGCAGCTTAGAGGCTAGCGGGAACTCCTACGAGCAGTACTTC | CASSLEASGNSYEQYF
TRBJ1-2 | TRBD1 | TRBV28 | - | TGTGCCAGCAGTACTTGGACAGGGGGCAACTATGGCTACACCTTC | CASSTWTGGNYGYTF
TRBJ2-3 | TRBD2 | TRBV7-3 | - | TGTGCCAGCAGCTTAGGGACTAGCGGTAGTAGCACAGATACGCAGTATTTT | CASSLGTSGSSTDTQYF
TRBJ2-1 | - | TRBV5-1 | few | TGCGCCAGCAGCTTGGCCGGAGCCAACAATGAGCAGTTCTTC | CASSLAGANNEQFF
TRBJ2-4 | TRBD2 | TRBV29-1 | - | TGCAGCGCCTTTACTAGCGGGAGGGCCGGGAACATTCAGTACTTC | CSAFTSGRAGNIQYF
TRBJ2-7 | TRBD1 | TRBV5-1 | - | TGCGCCAGCAGTCCAGGACAGGGGGCGCGGGAGCAGTACTTC | CASSPGQGAREQYF
TRBJ2-3 | TRBD2 | TRBV9 | once | TGTGCCAGCAGCGATAGCGGGAGGCCACCAGATACGCAGTATTTT | CASSDSGRPPDTQYF
TRBJ2-7 | TRBD2 | TRBV13 | - | TGTGCCAGCAGCGCTGAATCTCTCGGGACTAGCGGGAGAAGCTACGAGCAGTACTTC | CASSAESLGTSGRSYEQYF
TRBJ1-1 | - | TRBV6-1 | once | TGTGCCAGCAGTGAAGACAGAACCTTGAACACTGAAGCTTTCTTT | CASSEDRTLNTEAFF
TRBJ2-5 | TRBD2 | TRBV19 | - | TGTGCCAGTAGTATGGGAGGGGAGACCCAGTACTTC | CASSMGGETQYF
TRBJ2-7 | TRBD2 | TRBV23-1 | - | TGCGCCAGCAGTCATATGCGGGGGGGAGTTGACGAGCAGTACTTC | CASSHMRGGVDEQYF
TRBJ1-6 | TRBD1 | TRBV19 | - | TGTGCCAGTAGTCCGGGACAGGGGGCGAATTCACCCCTCCACTTT | CASSPGQGANSPLHF
TRBJ1-5 | TRBD1 | TRBV30 | few | TGTGCCTGGCAACAGGGGGATGGCAATCAGCCCCAGCATTTT | CAWQQGDGNQPQHF
TRBJ2-3 | - | TRBV30 | - | TGTGCCTGGCGGACGGCGGGGAGCACAGATACGCAGTATTTT | CAWRTAGSTDTQYF
TRBJ1-3 | - | TRBV5-6 | - | TGTGCCAGCAGCTTGGACAGGTCCGGACTATATTTT | CASSLDRSGLYF
TRBJ1-4 | - | TRBV6-5 | - | TGTGCCAGCAGCCCCGTGTTTCAATCGGGAGAAAAACTGTTTTTT | CASSPVFQSGEKLFF
TRBJ2-7 | TRBD1 | TRBV2 | - | TGTGCCAGCTCCGTACAGGGGGCCGAGCAGTACTTC | CASSVQGAEQYF
TRBJ2-5 | TRBD1 | TRBV28 | - | TGTGCCAGCAGTTTACACAGGGGGCTTAGTGAGACCCAGTACTTC | CASSLHRGLSETQYF
TRBJ2-1 | - | TRBV6-5 | - | TGTGCCAGCAGCCGTCTCAATGAGCAGTTCTTC | CASSRLNEQFF
TRBJ2-1 | - | TRBV4-2 | - | TGTGCCAGCAGCTTTGGGCTAGGCGGAGAGGGCAATGAGCAGTTCTTC | CASSFGLGGEGNEQFF
TRBJ2-4 | TRBD2 | TRBV27 | - | TGTGCCAGCAGGAGTCTGGGGACTAGCGGATGGAACTTC | CASRSLGTSGWNF
TRBJ2-5 | TRBD2 | TRBV29-1 | - | TGCAGCGTTGCTGGGACTAGCGGGAGCCAGACCCAGTACTTC | CSVAGTSGSQTQYF
TRBJ2-7 | - | TRBV7-2 | - | TGTGCCAGCAGCTTAGTGGCGGGGGCGGTCTACGAGCAGTACTTC | CASSLVAGAVYEQYF
TRBJ1-4 | - | TRBV30 | - | TGTGCCTGGAGTAGAGGAGTTGCGACTAATGAAAAACTGTTTTTT | CAWSRGVATNEKLFF
TRBJ1-4 | - | TRBV7-2 | - | TGTGCCAGCAGCCGGGCCGCGGCGGGAAAACTGTTTTTT | CASSRAAAGKLFF
TRBJ1-1 | - | TRBV3-1/TRBV3-2 | - | TGTGCCAGCAGCGAAGTACGGTTGAACACTGAAGCTTTCTTT | CASSEVRLNTEAFF
TRBJ1-3 | TRBD1 | TRBV2 | - | TGTGCCAGCAGGACAGGGGGAGGAAACACCATATATTTT | CASRTGGGNTIYF
TRBJ1-2 | - | TRBV20-1 | few | TGCAGTGGTGTCCTCCTCTATGGCTACACCTTC | CSGVLLYGYTF
TRBJ2-6 | TRBD1 | TRBV5-1 | many | TGCGCCAGCAGCATTACCACGGGACAGGGAACTGGGGCCAACGTCCTGACTTTC | CASSITTGQGTGANVLTF
TRBJ2-7 | TRBD2 | TRBV6-5 | - | TGTGCCAGCAGTTACGGTCATTGGGGGGGATCCTACGAGCAGTACTTC | CASSYGHWGGSYEQYF
TRBJ2-5 | TRBD1 | TRBV4-1 | - | TGCGCCAGCAGCCATCTAATGGGACAGGGAGAAGAGACCCAGTACTTC | CASSHLMGQGEETQYF
TRBJ2-7 | TRBD2 | TRBV7-9 | few | TGTGCCAGCAGCTTAGGACTAGCGGGGGAGTACGAGCAGTACTTC | CASSLGLAGEYEQYF
TRBJ1-2 | - | TRBV7-2 | - | TGTGCCAGCAGCTCCCCTACCCAGGGTATGAACTATGGCTACACCTTC | CASSSPTQGMNYGYTF
TRBJ2-5 | TRBD2 | TRBV2 | - | TGTGCCAGCAACCTACTTAGCGGGAGGGCCCCAGAGACCCAGTACTTC | CASNLLSGRAPETQYF
TRBJ1-2 | - | TRBV7-9 | - | TGTGCCAGCAGCTTAGTCGGGGGATTCTATGGCTACACCTTC | CASSLVGGFYGYTF
TRBJ2-3 | - | TRBV9 | - | TGTGCCAGCAGCGTTCTATCCGTTTTTTACACAGATACGCAGTATTTT | CASSVLSVFYTDTQYF
TRBJ2-5 | TRBD2 | TRBV29-1 | - | TGCAGCGTTGACGCGGGGACTAGCGACCAAGAGACCCAGTACTTC | CSVDAGTSDQETQYF
TRBJ2-6 | - | TRBV10-2 | - | TGCGCCAGCAAGCTATCTGGGGCCAACGTCCTGACTTTC | CASKLSGANVLTF
TRBJ2-2 | TRBD2 | TRBV5-1 | - | TGCGCCAGCAGCTGGGGACTAGCTACGAACACCGGGGAGCTGTTTTTT | CASSWGLATNTGELFF
TRBJ2-7 | - | TRBV11-2 | - | TGTGCCAGCAGCAGCAGGGTCTACGAGCAGTACTTC | CASSSRVYEQYF
TRBJ1-2 | - | TRBV5-1 | - | TGCGCCAGCAGCTCAGGGAATCTGGGCGGCTACACCTTC | CASSSGNLGGYTF
TRBJ2-7 | TRBD2 | TRBV28 | - | TGTGCCAGCATGGTGACTAGCGGGAGGTCAGGGGAGGAGCAGTACTTC | CASMVTSGRSGEEQYF
TRBJ2-3 | - | TRBV19 | - | TGTGCCAGTAGTATCAGGGTTAGCACAGATACGCAGTATTTT | CASSIRVSTDTQYF